The TCR beta chain under discussion was sequenced for a study of chemoradiotherapy in HPV16-positive cancers. Study at large: A couple of HPV16-positive patients' cells yielded candidate HPV-specific clones and common motifs. General observations from the study: Better recurrence-free survival went with HPV-responsive T-cell expansion in HPV16-positive patients. During treatment, candidate HPV-specific clones and E7-related motifs expanded in tumor.

Remarks on this clone: Its antigen is as yet unknown.

The CDR3 is 15 residues long. Trimming removed 2 bases from V and 2 bases from J; junction bases left unmatched: 1. Looked up from germline, CDR1 is GTSNPN and CDR2 is SVGIG (reference sequence). Some clones are missing from TCRdb's copy, which holds only in-frame ones; the method was immunoSEQ multiplex PCR. The table has more than 2,000 clones, almost 85% seen once. The receptor's source is a human donor with HPV-associated anogenital cancer. The sequenced sample was tumor tissue, obtained from a patient who underwent chemoradiotherapy. The V call is TRBV30, the J call TRBJ2-1, with 12 bases identical to TRBD2. The chain's CDR3 is CAWSLAGGPYNEQFF. In DNA, the CDR3 is TGTGCCTGGAGTCTAGCGGGGGGGCCCTACAATGAGCAGTTCTTC.